The source of this TCR beta chain is a study of cytomegalovirus exposure and HLA in healthy donors. Study-wide background: Of all 398 donors who were genotyped, around 82% belonged to the Caucasian-associated ancestry cluster.

This CDR3 is 18 amino acids long. The PCR used 60 Vbeta and 13 Jbeta primers. Generated by immunoSEQ multiplex PCR, the TCRdb table keeps only in-frame clones and is missing some. The sample carries some 140,000 clones, roughly 73% recorded once. Sample: PBMCs. This clonotype originated in a male donor in good health and CMV-seronegative. The genes are TRBV21-1 and TRBJ1-6; TRBD1 was called by the table and not checked on the DNA. TRBV21-1 is a recognized pseudogene. The CDR3 DNA reads as TGTGCCAGCAGCACCTTATTCCACGGACAGCTAGGGAATTCACCCCTCCACTTT. Its protein product is CASSTLFHGQLGNSPLHF.